The 9 T cell receptor beta chains below were found in one sample sequenced in a study of T cells after yellow fever vaccination. TCRdb processed the 5' RACE reads anew with MiXCR; each CDR3 protein has one entry. The repertoire includes approximately 550,000 distinct CDR3 sequences, approximately 13% of them detected once, and around an eighth sits in the top ten. Material: PBMCs, obtained on the day of the yellow fever booster vaccination. These receptor sequences come from a man aged 25 to 40 who received the YFV17D yellow fever vaccine.

The chain uses TRBV25-1 and TRBJ1-3; D call uncertain. Germline V lookup: CDR1 MGHDK, CDR2 SYGVNS. The ends were cut back, 3 bases at V and 10 bases at J, with 13 bases in the middle. The CDR3 totals 13 residues. The CDR3 DNA sequence: TGTGCCAGCAGTGATTTGCCGATTCGAACCATATATTTT. Protein: CASSDLPIRTIYF.

This clonotype was detected many times. The chain employs TRBV20-1 and TRBJ2-7; D not certain. This CDR3 spans 11 amino acids. V was cut by 1 base and J by 5 bases, with 6 bases left in between. Germline CDR1 DFQATT, CDR2 SNEGSKA (reference sequence). CDR3 bases: TGCAGTGCTAGAGGGCTAGACGAGCAGTACTTC. Amino acids: CSARGLDEQYF.

The V and J genes are TRBV18 and TRBJ2-7; either TRBD1 or TRBD2 may supply D (5 bases each). V was clipped by 5 bases and J by 3 bases, with 14 bases between them. The germline V gene encodes CDR1 KGHSH and CDR2 LQKENI. This CDR3 has 14 residues. CDR3 in amino acids: CASSTGTQLYEQYF. CDR3 coding DNA: TGTGCCAGCTCAACCGGGACCCAACTCTACGAGCAGTACTTC.

This clonotype was picked up a small number of times. The J gene is TRBJ2-2, the V gene TRBV20-1; 7 bases are a match to TRBD2. V was pared by 0 bases and J by 3 bases, with 10 bases of the junction left unmatched. The germline V gene has CDR1 DFQATT and CDR2 SNEGSKA (reference sequence). There are 17 residues in the CDR3. DNA of the CDR3: TGCAGTGCTAGAGATATTCGGGACTACCGCGACACCGGGGAGCTGTTTTTT. Its translation: CSARDIRDYRDTGELFF.

This clonotype was seen a handful of times. This chain joins TRBV7-9 and TRBJ1-1; no firm D call. The CDR3 extends over 14 amino acids. CDR1 SEHNR and CDR2 FQNEAQ come from the germline V gene (reference sequence). Trimming stripped 1 base from V and 3 bases from J, with 9 bases between. The CDR3 loop reads CASSLGSGDTEAFF. The CDR3, as DNA: TGTGCCAGCAGCTTAGGAAGTGGGGACACTGAAGCTTTCTTT.

V is TRBV14 and J is TRBJ2-7; D gene ambiguous. V lost 1 base to trimming and J lost 0 bases, with 4 bases between them. The CDR3 length is 13 residues. Germline V CDR1 and CDR2: SGHDN, FVKESK. The CDR3 reads CASSQVPSYEQYF. CDR3 coding DNA: TGTGCCAGCAGCCAAGTCCCCTCCTACGAGCAGTACTTC.

V is TRBV7-2 and J is TRBJ2-2, with 13 bases identical to TRBD2. Losses at the gene ends were 6 bases for V and 8 bases for J; bases not matched to a gene: 12. This CDR3 comprises 17 residues. Germline V CDR1 and CDR2: SGHTA, FQGNSA. The CDR3 spells CASRPPGLAGVSGELFF. The CDR3 DNA reads TGTGCCAGCAGGCCTCCCGGACTAGCGGGAGTATCTGGGGAGCTGTTTTTT.

The chain is built from TRBV12-3 or TRBV12-4 and TRBJ2-3; 9 bases map to TRBD2. CDR3 length equals 14 residues. The V and J ends lost 5 bases and 4 bases, in that order; junction bases with no gene match: 4. The CDR3 DNA reads as TGTGCCAGCAGTACCGGACTAGCGCCAGATACGCAGTATTTT. Protein sequence: CASSTGLAPDTQYF.

This clonotype was counted a few times. V is TRBV4-3 and J is TRBJ2-5, with TRBD2 matching 9 bases. Germline V lookup: CDR1 LGHNA, CDR2 YSLEER. V was pared by 0 bases and J by 3 bases, with 5 bases of the junction left unmatched. The CDR3 consists of 16 residues. This chain's CDR3 is CASSQEGRLAEETQYF. CDR3 DNA sequence: TGCGCCAGCAGCCAAGAAGGGCGACTAGCGGAAGAGACCCAGTACTTC.